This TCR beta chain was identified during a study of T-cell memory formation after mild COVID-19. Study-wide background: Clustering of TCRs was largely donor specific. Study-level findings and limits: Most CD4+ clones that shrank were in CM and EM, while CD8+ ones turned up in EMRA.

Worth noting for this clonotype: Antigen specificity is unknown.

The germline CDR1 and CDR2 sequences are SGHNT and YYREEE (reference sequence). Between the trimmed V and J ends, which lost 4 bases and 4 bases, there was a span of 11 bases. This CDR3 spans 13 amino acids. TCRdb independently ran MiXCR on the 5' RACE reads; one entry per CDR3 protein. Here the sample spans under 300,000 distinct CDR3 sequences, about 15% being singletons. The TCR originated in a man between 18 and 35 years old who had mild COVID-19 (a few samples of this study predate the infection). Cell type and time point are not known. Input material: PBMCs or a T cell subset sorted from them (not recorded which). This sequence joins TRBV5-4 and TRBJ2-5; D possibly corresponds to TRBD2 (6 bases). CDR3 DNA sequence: TGTGCCAGCAGCCCACGGGGGTCAGAGACCCAGTACTTC. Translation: CASSPRGSETQYF.